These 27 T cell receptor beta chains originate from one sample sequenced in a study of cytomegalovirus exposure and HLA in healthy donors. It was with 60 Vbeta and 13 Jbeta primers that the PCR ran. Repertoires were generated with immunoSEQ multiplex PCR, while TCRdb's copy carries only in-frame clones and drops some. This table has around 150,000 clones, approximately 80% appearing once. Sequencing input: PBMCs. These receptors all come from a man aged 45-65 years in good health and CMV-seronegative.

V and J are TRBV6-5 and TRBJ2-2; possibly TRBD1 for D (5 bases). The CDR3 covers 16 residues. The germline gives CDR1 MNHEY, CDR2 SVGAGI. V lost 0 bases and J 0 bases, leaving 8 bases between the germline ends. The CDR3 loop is CASSYSGRANTGELFF. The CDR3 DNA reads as TGTGCCAGCAGTTACTCGGGCAGGGCGAACACCGGGGAGCTGTTTTTT.

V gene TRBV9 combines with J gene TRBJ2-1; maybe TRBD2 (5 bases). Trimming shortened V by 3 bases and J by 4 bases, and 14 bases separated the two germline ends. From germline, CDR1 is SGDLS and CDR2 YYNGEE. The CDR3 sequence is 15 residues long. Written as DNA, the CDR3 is TGTGCCAGCAGCGGGAGGTTGAACACGTACAATGAGCAGTTCTTC. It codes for CASSGRLNTYNEQFF.

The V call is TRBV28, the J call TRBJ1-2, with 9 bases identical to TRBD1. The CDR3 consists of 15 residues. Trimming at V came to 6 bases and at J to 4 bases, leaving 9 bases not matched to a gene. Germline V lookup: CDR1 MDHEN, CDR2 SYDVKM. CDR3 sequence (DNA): TGTGCCAGCAGGGATGGGACAGGGAATAGCTATGGCTACACCTTC. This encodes CASRDGTGNSYGYTF.

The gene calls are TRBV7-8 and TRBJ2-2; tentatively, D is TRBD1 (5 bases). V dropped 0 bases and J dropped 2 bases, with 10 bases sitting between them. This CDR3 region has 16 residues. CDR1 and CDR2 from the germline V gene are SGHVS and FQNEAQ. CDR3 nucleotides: TGTGCCAGCAGCTTAGCCGGCAGGGCAAACACCGGGGAGCTGTTTTTT. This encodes CASSLAGRANTGELFF.

DNA of the CDR3: TGTGCCAGCAGCTTAGTCCTCCTCAGCACAGATACGCAGTATTTT. Its protein product is CASSLVLLSTDTQYF. The chain links TRBV7-9 to TRBJ2-3; unclear D gene. CDR3 length: 15 amino acids. V was cut by 1 base and J by 0 bases, with 8 bases left in between. Germline values: CDR1 SEHNR, CDR2 FQNEAQ (reference sequence). Full variable domain (rest looked up from reference TRBV7-9 and TRBJ2-3): DTGVSQNPRHKITKRGQNVTFRCDPISEHNRLYWYRQTLGQGPEFLTYFQNEAQLEKSRLLSDRFSAERPKGSFSTLEIQRTEQGDSAMYLCASSLVLLSTDTQYFGPGTRLTVL.

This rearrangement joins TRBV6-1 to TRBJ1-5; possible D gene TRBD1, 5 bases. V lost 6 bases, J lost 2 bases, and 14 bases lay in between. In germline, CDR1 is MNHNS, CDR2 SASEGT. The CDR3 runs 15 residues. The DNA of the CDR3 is TGTGCCAGCAGGGGACCGGGGGATCGCAATCAGCCCCAGCATTTT. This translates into CASRGPGDRNQPQHF.

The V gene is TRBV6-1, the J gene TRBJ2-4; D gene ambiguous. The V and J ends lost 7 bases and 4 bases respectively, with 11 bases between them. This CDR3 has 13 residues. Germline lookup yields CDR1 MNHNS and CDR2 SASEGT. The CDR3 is CASTIAEKNIQYF. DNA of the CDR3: TGTGCCAGCACTATCGCGGAGAAAAACATTCAGTACTTC.

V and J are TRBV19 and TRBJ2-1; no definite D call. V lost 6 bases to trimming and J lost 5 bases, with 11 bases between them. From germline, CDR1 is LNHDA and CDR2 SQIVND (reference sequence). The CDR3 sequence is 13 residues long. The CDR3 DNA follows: TGTGCCAGTAGAAGAGAGCCTCACAATGAGCAGTTCTTC. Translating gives CASRREPHNEQFF.

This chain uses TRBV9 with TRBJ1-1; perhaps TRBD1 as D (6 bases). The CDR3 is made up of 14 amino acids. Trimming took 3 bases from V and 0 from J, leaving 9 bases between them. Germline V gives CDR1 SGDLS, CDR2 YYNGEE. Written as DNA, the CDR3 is TGTGCCAGCAGCGCTCGGACAGTGAACACTGAAGCTTTCTTT. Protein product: CASSARTVNTEAFF.

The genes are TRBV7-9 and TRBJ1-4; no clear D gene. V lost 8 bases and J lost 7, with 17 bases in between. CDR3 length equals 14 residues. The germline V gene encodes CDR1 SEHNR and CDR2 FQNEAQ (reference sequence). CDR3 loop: CASGPEEGGEKLFF. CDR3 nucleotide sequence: TGTGCCAGCGGCCCGGAGGAGGGAGGTGAAAAACTGTTTTTT. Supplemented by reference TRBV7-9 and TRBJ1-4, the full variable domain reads DTGVSQNPRHKITKRGQNVTFRCDPISEHNRLYWYRQTLGQGPEFLTYFQNEAQLEKSRLLSDRFSAERPKGSFSTLEIQRTEQGDSAMYLCASGPEEGGEKLFFGSGTQLSVL.

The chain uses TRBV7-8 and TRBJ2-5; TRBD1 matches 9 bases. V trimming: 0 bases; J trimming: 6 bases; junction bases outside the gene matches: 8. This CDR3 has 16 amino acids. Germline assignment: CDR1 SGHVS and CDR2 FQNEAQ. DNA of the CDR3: TGTGCCAGCAGCTTAGCGCGAACAGGGGGCGGGAAGACCCAGTACTTC. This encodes CASSLARTGGGKTQYF.

As DNA, the CDR3 is TGTGCCAGCAGTACCGGACTAGCGGGGGGCAAAGAGACCCAGTACTTC. Translating gives CASSTGLAGGKETQYF. The genes are TRBV5-4 and TRBJ2-5, with 14 bases that match TRBD2. Germline assignment: CDR1 SGHNT and CDR2 YYREEE (reference sequence). The CDR3 has 16 residues. V was clipped by 5 bases and J by 3 bases; unmatched bases: 6.

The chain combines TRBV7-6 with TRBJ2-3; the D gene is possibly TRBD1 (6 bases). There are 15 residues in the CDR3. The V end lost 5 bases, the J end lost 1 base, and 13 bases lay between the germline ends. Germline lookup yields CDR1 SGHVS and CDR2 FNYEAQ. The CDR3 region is CASSPFTGRTDTQYF. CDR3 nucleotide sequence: TGTGCCAGCAGCCCGTTCACAGGGCGCACAGATACGCAGTATTTT.

CDR3 in amino acids: CASSYRRGANTGELFF. CDR3 sequence (DNA): TGTGCCAGCAGTTATCGTCGGGGAGCGAACACCGGGGAGCTGTTTTTT. The V call is TRBV6-5, the J call TRBJ2-2; possibly TRBD2 for D (5 bases). The length of the CDR3 is 16 residues. The germline V gene has CDR1 MNHEY and CDR2 SVGAGI. The V gene lost 3 bases and the J gene lost 0 bases, with 11 bases spanning the gap.

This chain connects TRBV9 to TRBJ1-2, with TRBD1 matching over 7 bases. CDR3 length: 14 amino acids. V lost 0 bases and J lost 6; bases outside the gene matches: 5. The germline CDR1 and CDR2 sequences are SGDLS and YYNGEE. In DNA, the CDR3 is TGTGCCAGCAGCGTAGCCCCGACAGGGAATGGCTACACCTTC. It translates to CASSVAPTGNGYTF.

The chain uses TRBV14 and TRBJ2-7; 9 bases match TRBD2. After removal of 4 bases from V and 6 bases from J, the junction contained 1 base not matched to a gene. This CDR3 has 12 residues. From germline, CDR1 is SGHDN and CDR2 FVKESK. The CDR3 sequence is CASSRAGGEQYF. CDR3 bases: TGTGCCAGCAGCCGAGCGGGGGGCGAGCAGTACTTC.

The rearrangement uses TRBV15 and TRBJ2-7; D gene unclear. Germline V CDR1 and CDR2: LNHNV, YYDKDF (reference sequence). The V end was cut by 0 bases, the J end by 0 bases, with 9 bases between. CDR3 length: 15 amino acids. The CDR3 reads CATSRELMFSYEQYF. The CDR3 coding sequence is TGTGCCACCAGCAGAGAATTAATGTTCTCCTACGAGCAGTACTTC.

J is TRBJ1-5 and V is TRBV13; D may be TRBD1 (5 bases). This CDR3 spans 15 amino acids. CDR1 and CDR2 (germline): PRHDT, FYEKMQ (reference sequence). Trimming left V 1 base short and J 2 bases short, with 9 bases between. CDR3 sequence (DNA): TGTGCCAGCAGCTTAGCGGGGGAAGGCAATCAGCCCCAGCATTTT. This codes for CASSLAGEGNQPQHF.

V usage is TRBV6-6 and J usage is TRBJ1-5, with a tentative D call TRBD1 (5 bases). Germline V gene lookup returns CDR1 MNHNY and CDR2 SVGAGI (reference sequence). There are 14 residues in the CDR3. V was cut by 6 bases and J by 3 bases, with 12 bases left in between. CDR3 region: CASSTDRLNQPQHF. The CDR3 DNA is TGTGCCAGCAGCACAGACAGACTCAATCAGCCCCAGCATTTT.

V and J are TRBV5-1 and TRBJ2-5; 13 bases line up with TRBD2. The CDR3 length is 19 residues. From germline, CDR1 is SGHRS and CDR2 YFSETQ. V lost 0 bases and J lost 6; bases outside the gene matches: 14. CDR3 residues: CASSLDTSGGALLGKTQYF. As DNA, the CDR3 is TGCGCCAGCAGCTTGGACACTAGCGGGGGGGCACTTTTGGGGAAGACCCAGTACTTC. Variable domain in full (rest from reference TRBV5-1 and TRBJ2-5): KAGVTQTPRYLIKTRGQQVTLSCSPISGHRSVSWYQQTPGQGLQFLFEYFSETQRNKGNFPGRFSGRQFSNSRSEMNVSTLELGDSALYLCASSLDTSGGALLGKTQYFGPGTRLLVL.

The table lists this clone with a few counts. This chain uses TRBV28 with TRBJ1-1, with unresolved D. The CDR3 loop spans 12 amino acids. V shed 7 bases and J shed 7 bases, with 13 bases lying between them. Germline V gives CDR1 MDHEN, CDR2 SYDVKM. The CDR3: CASISDTDEAFF. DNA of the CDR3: TGTGCCAGCATTTCCGACACAGATGAAGCTTTCTTT.

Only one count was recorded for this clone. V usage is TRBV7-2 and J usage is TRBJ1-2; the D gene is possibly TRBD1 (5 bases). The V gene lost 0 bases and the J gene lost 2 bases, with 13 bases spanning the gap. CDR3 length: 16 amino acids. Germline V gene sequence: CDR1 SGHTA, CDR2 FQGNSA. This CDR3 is CASSLARSGSNYGYTF. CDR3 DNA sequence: TGTGCCAGCAGCTTAGCGCGGTCAGGGTCCAACTATGGCTACACCTTC. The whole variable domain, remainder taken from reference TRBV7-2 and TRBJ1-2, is GAGVSQSPSNKVTEKGKDVELRCDPISGHTALYWYRQSLGQGLEFLIYFQGNSAPDKSGLPSDRFSAERTGGSVSTLTIQRTQQEDSAVYLCASSLARSGSNYGYTFGSGTRLTVV.

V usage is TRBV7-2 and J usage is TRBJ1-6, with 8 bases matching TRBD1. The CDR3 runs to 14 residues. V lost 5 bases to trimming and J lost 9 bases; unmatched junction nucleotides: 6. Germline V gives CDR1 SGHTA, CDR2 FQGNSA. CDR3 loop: CASSPRQGRSPLHF. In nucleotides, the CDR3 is TGTGCCAGCAGCCCGCGACAGGGGCGTTCACCCCTCCACTTT.

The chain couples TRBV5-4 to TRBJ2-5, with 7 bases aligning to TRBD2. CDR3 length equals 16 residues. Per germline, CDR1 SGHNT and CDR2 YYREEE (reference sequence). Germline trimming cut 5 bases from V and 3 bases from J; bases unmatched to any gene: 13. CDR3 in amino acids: CASRSGGSGTKETQYF. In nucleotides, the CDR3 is TGTGCCAGCAGGTCGGGAGGTAGCGGCACAAAAGAGACCCAGTACTTC.

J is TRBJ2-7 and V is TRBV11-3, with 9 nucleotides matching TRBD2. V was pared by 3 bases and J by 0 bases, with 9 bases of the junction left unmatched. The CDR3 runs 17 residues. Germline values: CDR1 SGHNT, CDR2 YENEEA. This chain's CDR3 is CASSLGGLAGSSYEQYF. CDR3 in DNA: TGTGCCAGCAGCTTGGGAGGGCTAGCGGGATCCTCCTACGAGCAGTACTTC.

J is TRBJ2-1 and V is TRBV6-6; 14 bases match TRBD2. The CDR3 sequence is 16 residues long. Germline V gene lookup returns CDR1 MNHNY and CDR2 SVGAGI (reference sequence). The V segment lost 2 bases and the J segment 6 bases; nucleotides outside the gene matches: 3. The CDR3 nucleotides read TGTGCCAGCAGTTACGGGACTAGCGGGGGATTCAATGAGCAGTTCTTC. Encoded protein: CASSYGTSGGFNEQFF.

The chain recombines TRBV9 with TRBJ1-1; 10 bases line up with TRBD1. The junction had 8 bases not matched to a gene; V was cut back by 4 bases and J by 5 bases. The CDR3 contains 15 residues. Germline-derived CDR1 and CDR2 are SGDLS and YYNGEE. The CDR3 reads CASSPRTGGWTEAFF. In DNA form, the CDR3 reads TGTGCCAGCAGCCCCCGGACAGGGGGATGGACTGAAGCTTTCTTT. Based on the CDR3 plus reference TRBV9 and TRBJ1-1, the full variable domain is DSGVTQTPKHLITATGQRVTLRCSPRSGDLSVYWYQQSLDQGLQFLIQYYNGEERAKGNILERFSAQQFPDLHSELNLSSLELGDSALYFCASSPRTGGWTEAFFGQGTRLTVV.